The 15 T cell receptor beta chains below come from one sample, sequenced in a study of beta chain features in type 1 diabetes (dated by TCRdb to 2016 to 2019). Library creation used the immunoSEQ multiplex PCR assay. The High Capacity cDNA Reverse Transcription Kit was used to reverse transcribe all of the isolated RNA, meaning that expressed TCRB transcripts were what got sequenced. Drawn from immuneACCESS, this table holds only the in-frame rearrangements with V and J called that TCRdb kept. Clones are partly lost; checked studies trace under half to an unresolved V gene and leave the rest unexplained. In all, the sample holds about 320,000 clones, and approximately 14% of those were seen once. The ten largest account for around 7% of the sample. Sequenced material: central memory CD4+ T cells from blood. The receptors stem from a man aged 25 to 40 in good health.

This rearrangement joins TRBV5-6 to TRBJ1-2; D possibly corresponds to TRBD1 (6 bases). Germline lookup yields CDR1 SGHDT and CDR2 YYEEEE. Trimming cost V 6 bases and J 6 bases, with 21 bases left between them. The CDR3 totals 15 residues. Here the CDR3 DNA reads TGTGCCAGCACCGTAGGAGGGCGGGGGCTGAATGGCTACACCTTC. Encoded protein: CASTVGGRGLNGYTF.

The chain is built from TRBV2 and TRBJ2-2; the D is unclear. The germline CDR1 and CDR2 sequences are SNHLY and FYNNEI. Trimming stripped 4 bases from V and 2 bases from J, with 8 bases between. The length of the CDR3 is 14 residues. The CDR3 coding sequence is TGTGCCAGCAGTGGTTTATTCAACACCGGGGAGCTGTTTTTT. Translated: CASSGLFNTGELFF.

The chain carries TRBV18 and TRBJ2-7; 7 bases align to TRBD2. Germline assignment: CDR1 KGHSH and CDR2 LQKENI. J was trimmed by 4 bases and V by 8 bases; bases with no gene match: 11. This CDR3 contains 14 residues. The CDR3 coding sequence is TGTGCCAGCAGCCGACGAAGCGGGGAGTACGAGCAGTACGTC. It is translated as CASSRRSGEYEQYV.

This clone was detected a few times. The CDR3 is CSASRTEAFF. The CDR3 region has the DNA TGCAGTGCTTCACGTACTGAAGCTTTCTTT. The V call is TRBV20-1, the J call TRBJ1-1; D is unclear. Germline values: CDR1 DFQATT, CDR2 SNEGSKA (reference sequence). The V end lost 5 bases, the J end lost 5 bases, and 6 bases lay between the germline ends. The CDR3 has 10 amino acids.

This clone was detected ten times or more. The chain recombines TRBV14 with TRBJ2-1; TRBD1 or TRBD2 may be the D gene (5 bases each). From germline, CDR1 is SGHDN and CDR2 FVKESK. The CDR3 runs 18 residues. Trimming took 1 base from V and 2 from J, leaving 18 bases between them. The CDR3: CASSQVGLAVGAYNEQFF. The CDR3 DNA reads TGTGCCAGCAGCCAAGTCGGGCTAGCCGTGGGGGCCTACAATGAGCAGTTCTTC.

V usage is TRBV25-1 and J usage is TRBJ2-1; D call uncertain. The CDR3 is 14 amino acids. The germline V gene encodes CDR1 MGHDK and CDR2 SYGVNS. V lost 4 bases and J lost 8, with 15 bases in between. This CDR3 is CASSGPIFPYEQFF. The CDR3 DNA follows: TGTGCCAGCAGTGGCCCGATCTTCCCTTATGAGCAGTTCTTC.

The genes are TRBV6-1 and TRBJ1-6; tentative D call: TRBD1 (6 bases). The CDR3 extends over 14 amino acids. V was trimmed by 5 bases and J by 5 bases, leaving 10 bases between them. From germline, CDR1 is MNHNS and CDR2 SASEGT. This chain's CDR3 is CASSRGQDNSPLHF. CDR3 in DNA: TGTGCCAGCAGTCGGGGACAAGATAATTCACCCCTCCACTTT.

This clone was counted between two and nine times. The rearrangement uses TRBV18 and TRBJ2-3; D is uncertain. Germline values: CDR1 KGHSH, CDR2 LQKENI. CDR3 length: 16 residues. V lost 2 bases, J lost 3 bases, and 15 bases lay in between. CDR3 residues: CASSPSGRTETDTQYF. CDR3 DNA: TGTGCCAGCTCACCATCAGGCAGGACGGAGACAGATACGCAGTATTTT.

J is TRBJ2-3 and V is TRBV4-1; either TRBD1 or TRBD2 may fit D (5 bases each). V lost 4 bases and J 0 bases, leaving 8 bases between the germline ends. The CDR3 consists of 14 residues. Germline V gene sequence: CDR1 MGHRA, CDR2 YSYEKL. CDR3 residues: CASSLRDSTDTQYF. CDR3 sequence (DNA): TGCGCCAGCAGCCTACGGGACAGCACAGATACGCAGTATTTT.

There are a few counts of this clone. J is TRBJ2-7 and V is TRBV6-1, with D unresolved. The CDR3 contains 12 residues. V was pared by 8 bases and J by 6 bases, with 14 bases between. The germline gives CDR1 MNHNS, CDR2 SASEGT. As DNA, the CDR3 is TGTGCCAGCGGTCTTACTTCGCGCGAGCAGTACGTC. It translates to CASGLTSREQYV.

This clone was found a few times. The rearrangement joins TRBV5-1 to TRBJ2-5; TRBD1 might be the D (6 bases). Trimming cost V 1 base and J 3 bases, with 13 bases left between them. The CDR3 consists of 15 residues. Germline CDR1 and CDR2: SGHRS and YFSETQ. CDR3: CASSLSDRTKETQYF. The CDR3 coding sequence is TGCGCCAGCAGCTTGTCAGACAGGACCAAAGAGACCCAGTACTTC.

This clone was counted a few times. This sequence joins TRBV7-2 and TRBJ1-6, with TRBD1 matching 7 bases. The V gene's germline CDR1 is SGHTA and CDR2 FQGNSA. V trimming: 5 bases; J trimming: 5 bases; junction bases outside the gene matches: 6. The CDR3 is 15 amino acids. The CDR3 coding sequence is TGTGCCAGCAGCGCCCGGGACAGTAATAATTCACCCCTCCACTTT. As protein: CASSARDSNNSPLHF.

The chain joins TRBV18 to TRBJ2-6, with D maybe TRBD1 (6 bases). V dropped 5 bases and J dropped 2 bases, with 13 bases sitting between them. CDR1 and CDR2 from the germline V gene are KGHSH and LQKENI. The length of the CDR3 is 16 residues. In DNA, the CDR3 is TGTGCCAGCTCATCGTACAGGGCCCCTGGGGCCAACGTCCTGACTTTC. Protein: CASSSYRAPGANVLTF. The variable domain in full, with the rest retrieved from reference TRBV18 and TRBJ2-6, is NAGVMQNPRHLVRRRGQEARLRCSPMKGHSHVYWYRQLPEEGLKFMVYLQKENIIDESGMPKERFSAEFPKEGPSILRIQQVVRGDSAAYFCASSSYRAPGANVLTFGAGSRLTVL.

In the case of this clone: A far bigger clonotype differs at one base, so this is likely a read error. The chain uses TRBV7-9 and TRBJ1-2; tentative D call: TRBD1 (5 bases). The CDR3 spans 16 residues. CDR1 and CDR2 from the germline V gene are SEHNR and FQNEAQ (reference sequence). V lost 5 bases and J lost 8, with 24 bases in between. The CDR3 here is CASSQTPVAGDSGYTF. The DNA of the CDR3 is TGTGCCAGCAGCCAAACACCAGTCGCCGGGGACTCGGGCTACACCTTC.

V is TRBV6-5 and J is TRBJ2-3; D is undetermined. The V gene's germline CDR1 is MNHEY and CDR2 SVGAGI. Trimming took off 2 bases at V and 0 bases at J, with 12 bases between the two ends. The CDR3 contains 16 residues. The CDR3 nucleotides are TGTGCCAGCAGTTACGGCAGTCCCGCTAGCACAGATACGCAGTATTTT. This codes for CASSYGSPASTDTQYF.